One and the same sample provided the 28 T cell receptor beta chains below, sequenced in a study of glioma-infiltrating T cells. TCR alpha and beta CDR3 regions were amplified from RNA using iRepertoire nested multiplex PCR. TCRdb re-derived calls from the multiplex PCR reads in MiXCR, one entry per CDR3 protein. The sample lists 300,000 to 450,000 distinct CDR3 sequences; less than 50% were seen once. Sequencing was done on a sample of glioma tissue, nonneoplastic brain tissue, or PBMCs (not recorded which). These receptors all come from a human donor with low-grade glioma or glioblastoma, undergoing nonglioma brain surgery, or in good health (not recorded which).

This clonotype was observed at least ten times. The gene calls are TRBV6-1 and TRBJ2-5; TRBD1 agrees at 7 bases. This CDR3 contains 14 residues. Germline V CDR1 and CDR2: MNHNS, SASEGT. Germline trimming cut 6 bases from V and 1 base from J; bases unmatched to any gene: 5. The CDR3 reads CASRSDRTQETQYF. CDR3 in DNA: TGTGCCAGCAGATCGGACAGGACCCAAGAGACCCAGTACTTC.

In DNA, the CDR3 is TGTGCCAGCAGTCTCGTCTTCGGGAATAGCGGACACAATGAGCAGTTCTTC. Protein sequence: CASSLVFGNSGHNEQFF. The V gene is TRBV28, the J gene TRBJ2-7; D is possibly TRBD2 (6 bases). The J call may be incorrect, as the DNA end agrees better with TRBJ2-1. CDR3 length: 17 residues. Germline assignment: CDR1 MDHEN and CDR2 SYDVKM.

This chain connects TRBV20-1 to TRBJ2-7, with 7 bases fitting TRBD1. CDR1 is DFQATT and CDR2 is SNEGSKA in the germline V gene (reference sequence). The CDR3 spans 15 residues. V gave up 3 bases and J gave up 1 base; unmatched junction bases: 9. The CDR3 region has the DNA TGCAGTGCTAGTAGCCAGGGGGAGTGGTCCTACGAGCAGTACTTC. This translates into CSASSQGEWSYEQYF.

The sample holds many counts of this clonotype. The J gene is TRBJ2-3, the V gene TRBV27; a weak D match, TRBD2 (6 bases). V was clipped by 5 bases and J by 4 bases, with 16 bases between them. The CDR3 runs to 15 residues. Per germline, CDR1 MNHEY and CDR2 SMNVEV (reference sequence). CDR3 region: CASSPGGYGADTQYF. The CDR3 DNA reads TGTGCCAGCAGTCCTGGGGGGTACGGAGCAGATACGCAGTATTTT.

CDR3 DNA: TGTGCCAGCAGCTTAAATTTCGACAGCCCTGGAAACACCATATATTTT. Its protein is CASSLNFDSPGNTIYF. The chain recombines TRBV7-4 with TRBJ1-3; the D gene is possibly TRBD1 (5 bases). This CDR3 spans 16 amino acids. Between the trimmed V and J ends, which lost 2 bases and 2 bases, there was a span of 13 bases. Germline loops: CDR1 SGHVT, CDR2 SQSDAQ.

This clonotype appeared once. V is TRBV27 and J is TRBJ2-3; the match to TRBD2 covers 10 bases. This CDR3 comprises 17 residues. The germline V gene has CDR1 MNHEY and CDR2 SMNVEV (reference sequence). V gave up 6 bases and J gave up 5 bases; unmatched junction bases: 14. Here the CDR3 reads CASSPRLAGTRGDTQYF. In DNA form, the CDR3 reads TGTGCCAGCAGCCCGAGACTAGCGGGTACGAGAGGAGATACGCAGTATTTT.

J is TRBJ2-3 and V is TRBV5-4; D unresolved. Trimming pared 4 bases from V and 0 bases from J, leaving 15 bases between. This CDR3 comprises 16 residues. The V gene's germline CDR1 is SGHNT and CDR2 YYREEE (reference sequence). CDR3 sequence reads: CASSTSGVASTDTQYF. CDR3 DNA sequence: TGTGCCAGCAGCACCTCAGGTGTGGCAAGCACAGATACGCAGTATTTT.

The chain recombines TRBV5-1 with TRBJ1-4; no firm D call. The CDR3 sequence is 14 residues long. From germline, CDR1 is SGHRS and CDR2 YFSETQ. Trimming stripped 0 bases from V and 8 bases from J, with 11 bases between. The CDR3: CASSLATRAEKLFF. The DNA for the CDR3 is TGCGCCAGCAGCTTGGCCACTCGGGCCGAAAAACTGTTTTTT.

This clonotype was counted between two and nine times. V usage is TRBV19 and J usage is TRBJ2-5; D may be TRBD1 (5 bases). Trimming shortened V by 3 bases and J by 0 bases, and 17 bases separated the two germline ends. CDR3 length: 17 residues. CDR1 and CDR2 (germline): LNHDA, SQIVND (reference sequence). CDR3 in amino acids: CASSIFQRSDNQETQYF. The CDR3 nucleotides read TGTGCCAGTAGTATTTTTCAACGTTCGGACAACCAAGAGACCCAGTACTTC.

This clonotype was recorded a few times. The rearrangement joins TRBV7-6 to TRBJ2-7; TRBD1 might be the D (5 bases). The V and J ends lost 1 base and 2 bases respectively, with 15 bases between them. CDR3 size: 16 residues. Germline V gene lookup returns CDR1 SGHVS and CDR2 FNYEAQ. The CDR3 here is CASSLGFIDSPYEQYF. CDR3 DNA: TGTGCCAGCAGCTTAGGGTTTATCGACAGTCCCTACGAGCAGTACTTC. The whole variable domain, remainder taken from reference TRBV7-6 and TRBJ2-7, is GAGVSQSPRYKVTKRGQDVALRCDPISGHVSLYWYRQALGQGPEFLTYFNYEAQQDKSGLPNDRFSAERPEGSISTLTIQRTEQRDSAMYRCASSLGFIDSPYEQYFGPGTRLTVT.

The CDR3 DNA reads as TGTGCCAGCCGAGTAGGCTCTGGGGCCAACGTCCTGACTTTC. Translation: CASRVGSGANVLTF. The chain couples TRBV28 to TRBJ2-6; D call uncertain. This CDR3 has 14 amino acids. The V gene lost 8 bases and the J gene lost 0 bases, with 8 bases spanning the gap. CDR1 is MDHEN and CDR2 is SYDVKM in the germline V gene.

This sequence joins TRBV4-2 and TRBJ1-5, with a possible D match to TRBD1 (5 bases). The germline CDR1 and CDR2 sequences are LGHNA and YNFKEQ. V dropped 0 bases and J dropped 4 bases, with 16 bases sitting between them. The CDR3 is 17 amino acids. The DNA for the CDR3 is TGTGCCAGCAGCCAAGAACGGGGGGGGGTTGGTAATCAGCCCCAGCATTTT. It yields the protein CASSQERGGVGNQPQHF.

This chain links TRBV5-1 with TRBJ2-7; 8 bases are a match to TRBD1. Germline V gene lookup returns CDR1 SGHRS and CDR2 YFSETQ. V lost 0 bases to trimming and J lost 3 bases; unmatched junction nucleotides: 5. The CDR3 has 15 residues. The CDR3 protein is CASSLVRTGLYEQYF. CDR3 bases: TGCGCCAGCAGCTTGGTGAGGACAGGGCTCTACGAGCAGTACTTC.

This sequence joins TRBV7-3 and TRBJ1-1, with no clear D. V lost 9 bases, J lost 5 bases, and 22 bases lay in between. CDR3 length equals 15 residues. Per the germline V gene, CDR1 is SGHTA and CDR2 is FQGTGA. CDR3 bases: TGTGCCAGTAGTATAAACCCTTGGGTTGGTACTGAAGCTTTCTTT. This sequence encodes CASSINPWVGTEAFF.

A word on this clonotype: Since a much larger clone is just one base distant, this may be a read error. This chain joins TRBV28 and TRBJ2-7, with 14 bases fitting TRBD2. Germline assignment: CDR1 MDHEN and CDR2 SYDVKM. V dropped 8 bases and J dropped 4; count of bases not matched to a gene: 13. This CDR3 is built from 17 residues. This chain's CDR3 is CASGSYGTSGRRYEQYF. CDR3 nucleotides: TGTGCCAGCGGTTCTTACGGGACTAGCGGGAGAAGGTACGAGCAGTACTTC.

On this clonotype: A read error may explain this, as a much larger clone is one base away. The chain combines TRBV27 with TRBJ1-1; D is ambiguous. There are 14 residues in the CDR3. Germline V gives CDR1 MNHEY, CDR2 SMNVEV (reference sequence). CDR3 amino acids: CASSLSNGNTKAFF. The DNA for the CDR3 is TGTGCCAGCAGTTTATCCAACGGGAACACTAAAGCTTTCTTT.

Remarks on this clonotype: The CDR3 ends on some other residue instead of the conserved phenylalanine or tryptophan, so this is likely a read error. The CDR3 coding sequence is TGTGCCAGCAGTTTACTGGGGGCCGGCGAGCAGTACCTC. Its protein is CASSLLGAGEQYL. The chain combines TRBV28 with TRBJ2-7; D is possibly TRBD1 (6 bases). V was shortened by 2 bases and J by 6 bases, with 11 bases between the two germline ends. The CDR3 is 13 amino acids. Germline CDR1 reads MDHEN; CDR2 reads SYDVKM.

This rearrangement joins TRBV12-3 or TRBV12-4 to TRBJ2-6; D gene unclear. The CDR3 runs to 14 residues. V shed 7 bases and J shed 0 bases, with 7 bases lying between them. The CDR3 protein is CASNTRSGANVLTF. CDR3 DNA: TGTGCCAGCAATACCCGCTCTGGGGCCAACGTCCTGACTTTC.

Concerning this clonotype itself: Compared with germline, one end of the junction differs, possibly owing to a read error. The gene calls are TRBV20-1 and TRBJ2-7; the match to TRBD2 covers 8 bases. The CDR3 sequence is 13 residues long. Germline V gene lookup returns CDR1 DFQATT and CDR2 SNEGSKA (reference sequence). CDR3 sequence reads: CSTKWGLGYEQHF. CDR3 bases: TGCAGTACAAAATGGGGACTAGGCTACGAGCAGCACTTC.

With respect to this clonotype: Being one base from a much bigger clone, this may be a read error. The genes are TRBV6-2 or TRBV6-3 and TRBJ2-7; 15 nucleotides agree with TRBD2. Germline V gene sequence: CDR1 MNHEY, CDR2 SVGEGT. This CDR3 is 17 amino acids long. The CDR3, as DNA: TGTGCCAGCAGTTACTCTGGACTAGCGGGAGGGCTCTACGAGCGGTACTTC. This translates into CASSYSGLAGGLYERYF.

This clonotype was detected only a few times. The chain employs TRBV27 and TRBJ2-1; 14 bases match TRBD2. The CDR3 has 19 residues. V lost 1 base and J lost 4; bases outside the gene matches: 9. In germline, CDR1 is MNHEY, CDR2 SMNVEV (reference sequence). In nucleotides, the CDR3 is TGTGCCAGCAGTTTATGGGGGACTAGCGGGAGTTCGGGATACAATGAGCAGTTCTTC. As protein: CASSLWGTSGSSGYNEQFF.

Comment on this clonotype: A read error is possible here, since a much larger clone lies one base away. The V call is TRBV6-9, the J call TRBJ2-1; D possibly matches TRBD1 or TRBD2 (5 bases each). The germline CDR1 and CDR2 sequences are MNHGY and SVAAGI. The CDR3 sequence is 15 residues long. V was clipped by 4 bases and J by 5 bases, with 15 bases between them. CDR3 sequence (DNA): TGTGCCAGCAGTTTCCAACCCGGGGACGACAATGAGCAGTTCTTC. It specifies CASSFQPGDDNEQFF.

V usage is TRBV3-1 and J usage is TRBJ1-2, with D unresolved. This CDR3 has 16 amino acids. V shed 0 bases and J shed 5 bases, with 16 bases lying between them. Germline loops: CDR1 LGHDT, CDR2 YNNKEL (reference sequence). The CDR3 DNA is TGTGCCAGCAGCCAAGAAGGTACCAGACACTTATATGGCTACACCTTC. Translating gives CASSQEGTRHLYGYTF.

This clonotype was observed many times. The chain is built from TRBV27 and TRBJ2-7; 7 bases map to TRBD1. With V trimmed by 5 bases and J by 7 bases, 17 bases remained unmatched. This CDR3 contains 16 residues. Germline loops: CDR1 MNHEY, CDR2 SMNVEV (reference sequence). This chain's CDR3 is CASSPLHHTGANEQYF. The CDR3, as DNA: TGTGCCAGCAGTCCGCTACATCATACAGGGGCCAATGAGCAGTACTTC.

The chain joins TRBV7-9 to TRBJ2-7, with D perhaps matching TRBD2 (6 bases). CDR1 SEHNR and CDR2 FQNEAQ come from the germline V gene (reference sequence). The CDR3 length is 18 residues. V was cut by 4 bases and J by 2 bases, with 24 bases left in between. This CDR3 reads CASSSPREMAGLAYEQYF. The DNA of the CDR3 is TGTGCCAGCAGCTCCCCCCGTGAAATGGCGGGATTGGCCTACGAGCAGTACTTC.

J is TRBJ2-3 and V is TRBV19; 13 bases are a match to TRBD2. CDR1 LNHDA and CDR2 SQIVND come from the germline V gene (reference sequence). The CDR3 runs 17 residues. V lost 3 bases and J lost 2; bases outside the gene matches: 5. In nucleotides, the CDR3 is TGTGCCAGTAGTATGAGGACTAGCGGGAGCTACACAGATACGCAGTATTTT. This codes for CASSMRTSGSYTDTQYF.

This sequence joins TRBV20-1 and TRBJ2-7, with 10 bases identical to TRBD2. The CDR3 length is 15 residues. Germline V CDR1 and CDR2: DFQATT, SNEGSKA (reference sequence). The J segment lost 3 bases and the V segment lost 0 bases, leaving 5 bases of the junction unmatched. The CDR3 nucleotides read TGCAGTGCTAGAGATCAAACTAGCGGGAACTACGAGCAGTACTTC. Translation: CSARDQTSGNYEQYF.

This clonotype was recorded many times. The rearrangement joins TRBV3-1 to TRBJ2-1; possibly TRBD1 or TRBD2 for D (5 bases each). The CDR3 has 15 residues. The V gene lost 6 bases and the J gene lost 5 bases, with 17 bases spanning the gap. Germline lookup yields CDR1 LGHDT and CDR2 YNNKEL (reference sequence). CDR3 sequence reads: CASRWRAGKDNEQFF. CDR3 nucleotides: TGTGCCAGCAGGTGGCGGGCAGGGAAGGACAATGAGCAGTTCTTC.